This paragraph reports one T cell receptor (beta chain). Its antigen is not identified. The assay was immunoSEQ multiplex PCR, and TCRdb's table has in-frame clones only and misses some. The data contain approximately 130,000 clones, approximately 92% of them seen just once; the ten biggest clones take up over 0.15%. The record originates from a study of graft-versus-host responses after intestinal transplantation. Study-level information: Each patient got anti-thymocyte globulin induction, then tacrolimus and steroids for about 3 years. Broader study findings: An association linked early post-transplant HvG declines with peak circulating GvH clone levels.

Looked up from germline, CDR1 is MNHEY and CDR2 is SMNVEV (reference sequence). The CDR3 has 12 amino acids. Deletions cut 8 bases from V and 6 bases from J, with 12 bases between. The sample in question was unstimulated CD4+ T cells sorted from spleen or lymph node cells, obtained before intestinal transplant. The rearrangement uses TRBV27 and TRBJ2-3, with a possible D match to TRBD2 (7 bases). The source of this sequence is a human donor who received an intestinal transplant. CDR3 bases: TGTGCCAGCGGGGGGGCCTGGGATACGCAGTATTTT. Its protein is CASGGAWDTQYF.